Following are 2 T cell receptor beta chains from one sample sequenced in a study of blood T cell repertoires in COVID-19. Measured with immunoSEQ multiplex PCR; TCRdb has only the in-frame clones, and not every one. The sample comprises more than 300,000 clones, roughly 85% of which are singletons, and approximately 6% rests with the top ten. The source material was PBMCs or T cells enriched from blood (not recorded which). The source is a woman aged 30 to 39 who had recovered from COVID-19.

This clone has only a few counts. J is TRBJ1-6 and V is TRBV4-3; D not resolved. The CDR3 is 18 amino acids. V was clipped by 0 bases and J by 0 bases, with 12 bases between them. CDR1 LGHNA and CDR2 YSLEER come from the germline V gene. The CDR3 here is CASSQDSVGSSYNSPLHF. The CDR3 region has the DNA TGCGCCAGCAGCCAAGATTCGGTAGGGAGCTCCTATAATTCACCCCTCCACTTT.

The chain links TRBV5-5 to TRBJ1-5; TRBD1 matches at 7 bases. J gave up 6 bases and V 4 bases, and 7 bases lay outside the gene matches. Germline lookup yields CDR1 SGHKS and CDR2 YYEKEE (reference sequence). CDR3 size: 14 residues. The chain's CDR3 is CASSLGQGGQPQHF. DNA for the CDR3: TGTGCCAGCAGCCTAGGGCAGGGGGGTCAGCCCCAGCATTTT.